This record concerns one T cell receptor (beta chain) sequence. Its antigen is unidentified. This specimen comes from a study of post-analysis software for immune sequencing data. Overall study results and limits: When compared against controls, multiple sclerosis patients showed significantly lower normalized Chao1 diversity. Samples from a shared batch, those prepared together, strongly co-clustered by F measure. Five or six TRBV segments, TRBV5-6, TRBV5-1 and TRBV20-1 among them, were found more frequent in patients than controls.

The TCR beta cDNA libraries contained unique molecular identifiers. TCRdb passed the PCR reads through MiXCR, listing each CDR3 protein once. In the table there are hundreds of thousands of distinct CDR3 sequences, roughly 50% of which are singletons. Germline V gives CDR1 LNHNV, CDR2 YYDKDF (reference sequence). The V and J ends lost 1 base and 4 bases respectively, with 15 bases between them. The CDR3 is 16 residues long. Source material: blood. This receptor was identified in a girl aged 10-17 years with multiple sclerosis. This chain joins TRBV15 and TRBJ2-3, with a weak D call TRBD2 (6 bases). CDR3 bases: TGTGCCACCAGCAGAGCGGCGGGGAGAGGGGCAGATACGCAGTATTTT. As protein: CATSRAAGRGADTQYF. The full variable domain, with the rest looked up from reference TRBV15 and TRBJ2-3, is DAMVIQNPRYQVTQFGKPVTLSCSQTLNHNVMYWYQQKSSQAPKLLFHYYDKDFNNEADTPDNFQSRRPNTSFCFLDIRSPGLGDTAMYLCATSRAAGRGADTQYFGPGTRLTVL.